This T cell receptor (beta chain) stems from a study of T cell responses to AZD1222 COVID-19 vaccine. Notes on the study in general: The repertoires were collected only after the peak T cell response. Females outnumbered males among donors, who were mostly white British; clonal diversity was possibly underestimated.

Note on this clone: Its antigen is unidentified.

Germline V lookup: CDR1 MNHEY, CDR2 SVGAGI. The CDR3 sequence is 11 residues long. Trimming left V 3 bases short and J 11 bases short, with 10 bases between. Second-dose intervals of approximately 4 or approximately 12 weeks were pooled. The method was immunoSEQ multiplex PCR; TCRdb's version includes in-frame clones alone and lacks a portion of them. The sample lists about 150,000 clones, approximately 92% seen once, with about 3.3% in the top ten. The sample here was peripheral blood, taken 28 days after the second AZD1222 dose. The receptor was isolated from an adult who received the AZD1222 COVID-19 vaccine. V and J are TRBV6-5 and TRBJ1-1, with D tentatively TRBD1 (5 bases). This CDR3 reads CASSYTGRAFF. In DNA, the CDR3 is TGTGCCAGCAGTTATACAGGTCGGGCTTTCTTT.